This T cell receptor (beta chain) was profiled in a study of OX40 agonist ivuxolimab in advanced cancers. Study-level information: Every 2 weeks, patients got intravenous ivuxolimab at one of six dose levels (0.01-10 mg/kg). The group had a mean age of 60 years, ranged from about 23 to 85, and was 82.7% male.

Study-level findings and limits: CD8+ T cells averaged more expanded clones than CD4+.

On this clone: No antigen is known for it.

This CDR3 has 14 residues. Germline CDR1 and CDR2: SGDLS and YYNGEE. V was cut by 2 bases and J by 3 bases, with 10 bases left in between. Assay used: immunoSEQ multiplex PCR; TCRdb lists only in-frame clones, some missing. The sample consists of about 50,000 clones, 85% to 95% of them appearing once. The input for sequencing was CD4+ or CD8+ T cells sorted from blood, taken in a trial of the OX40 agonist ivuxolimab. This rearrangement joins TRBV9 to TRBJ2-3; perhaps D is TRBD1 or TRBD2 (5 bases each). The receptor's source is an adult with an advanced solid tumor such as melanoma, head and neck, liver or kidney cancer. The DNA of the CDR3 is TGTGCCAGCAGCGTTGGGGGAAGGACAGATACGCAGTATTTT. This translates into CASSVGGRTDTQYF.